Sequencing of this T cell receptor beta chain was carried out in a study of identical twins (TCRdb year 2016). With respect to the entire study: The study deep-sequenced TCR alpha and beta repertoires from monozygotic twins, unrelated adults of various ages and cord blood to test whether fetal clonotypes persist. To rule out contamination, the twin experiments were replicated at different times with different library preparation protocols. General conclusions and limits of the study: Zero-insertion analyses could be partly confounded by invariant T cells such as MAIT and iNKT, although diverse VJ usage argued against such confounding for most clonotypes. Abundant cord blood beta clonotypes carried fewer insertions; young adult naive repertoires showed a weaker similar trend, while memory repertoires showed none. Compared with coincidental sharing between unrelated individuals, an excess of low generation-probability sequences was observed among out-of-frame TCR alpha sequences shared between twins. Because the same donors could not be followed over many years, the conclusions relied on cross-sectional statistical analysis. Out-of-frame TCR alpha sharing in monozygotic twins was systematically underestimated by recombination models, whereas sharing between unrelated individuals was in agreement with the recombination models. The excess sharing between twins in beta out-of-frame sequences was weaker because fewer shared sequences reduced the signal-to-noise ratio.

CDR1 and CDR2 (LGHDT, YNNKEL) derive from the germline V gene (reference sequence). Trimming accounts for 0 bases at V and 8 bases at J, while the number of junction bases matched to no gene is 0. Spanning cysteine to phenylalanine, the CDR3 consists of 13 amino acids. Of all the DNA, just the CDR3 is kept, 39 bases in frame from base 1. The library was generated by 5' RACE. TCRdb shows the sequencer as Illumina HiSeq 2000. Template switching added a universal primer binding site, and the final cDNA carried a unique molecular identifier that allowed TCR cDNA molecules to be counted accurately. Specific primers in the conserved constant-segment region were used to synthesize first-strand cDNA for TCR alpha and beta chains. To control for contamination, each cDNA library was double barcoded with a SMART-Mk sample barcode plus Illumina barcodes. TruSeq adapter sequences along with Illumina sample barcodes were introduced in two successive PCR steps. The Illumina HiSeq platform was used with custom primers to sequence TCR alpha and beta cDNA libraries. In the authors' own workflow: Unique molecular identifiers were extracted from raw reads with MiGEC, and CDR3 positions were determined with MiXCR. Recombination models were inferred per individual with the repgenHMM and IGoR tools using an EM algorithm. The analysis of shared clonotypes was done with the tcR package in R, with sharing normalized by the product of cloneset sizes. To study raw recombination without the effects of thymic and clonal selection, out-of-frame nonproductive sequences were analyzed. TCRdb reprocessed the public reads (quality trimming at Q25 with fastp, clone calling with MiXCR) and kept in-frame beta chains. Rows are combined by CDR3 protein, so each entry shows the most common genes and DNA. The V and J calls, along with clone size, are taken from TCRdb and not from the paper's own processing. The sample profile shows nearly 200,000 distinct CDR3 sequences; more than 15% of them were found once. 35% to 45% of the sample rests with the top ten.

This clonotype appeared a few times. The antigen it binds to is not known. There are no base qualities to consult, and no much larger clone falls within one base. Only healthy Caucasian donors were included. The twin cohort consisted of three pairs of female monozygotic twins, all aged about 18 to 29 years. Positive isolation kits from Invitrogen were used to isolate the CD4+ and CD8+ T cell populations. The data were also submitted as part of a second study, on T cells expressing NK-cell markers. The second paper further reports: Seven or eight donors provided sorted CD3+CD56+NKG2C+, CD3+CD56+NKG2C- and CD3+CD56-NKG2C+ T-cell subsets, whose TCR beta-chain repertoires were profiled. Among the eight sequenced donors, only one was HCMV-seronegative, while the other seven were HCMV-seropositive. To restrict sorting to alphabetaTCR-expressing T cells, an anti-gammadeltaTCR antibody was added in several experiments. In more than 5 donors, the dominant CD3+CD56+NKG2C+ clonotypes ranked among the top 10 CD8+ clonotypes, making up roughly 1.0-8% of CD8+ T cells. Those dominant clonotypes were again the most abundant among CD3+CD56-NKG2C+ cells in several donors, at roughly 25-60.1%. Whether the expanded NKG2C-expressing T cell clones were specific for HCMV antigens was left unclear. All eight donors whose samples were sequenced were randomly selected healthy volunteers, three of them men and five women. A commercial ELISA kit detecting HCMV-specific IgG in serum was used to determine HCMV serostatus. MIGEC was used to demultiplex reads and group reads by UMI, and MiTCR was used to assemble and quantify clonotypes. To remove erroneous sequences, TCR cDNA sequences were retained only when supported by two or more reads. The tcR package was used for downstream repertoire analysis, and clonotypes were matched between fractions using CDR3 nucleotide sequence together with V segment. VDJmatch was used to annotate antigen specificity against VDJdb, with one amino acid substitution allowed in CDR3.

The chain is assembled from TRBV3-1 and TRBJ2-1, with TRBD2 identical over 8 junction bases. The sequence derives from a woman aged 18-35 years in good health. Source material: CD8+ T cells sorted from blood. At the DNA level, the sequence is TGTGCCAGCAGCCAAGATAGCGGGGATGAGCAGTTCTTC. This translates into CASSQDSGDEQFF.